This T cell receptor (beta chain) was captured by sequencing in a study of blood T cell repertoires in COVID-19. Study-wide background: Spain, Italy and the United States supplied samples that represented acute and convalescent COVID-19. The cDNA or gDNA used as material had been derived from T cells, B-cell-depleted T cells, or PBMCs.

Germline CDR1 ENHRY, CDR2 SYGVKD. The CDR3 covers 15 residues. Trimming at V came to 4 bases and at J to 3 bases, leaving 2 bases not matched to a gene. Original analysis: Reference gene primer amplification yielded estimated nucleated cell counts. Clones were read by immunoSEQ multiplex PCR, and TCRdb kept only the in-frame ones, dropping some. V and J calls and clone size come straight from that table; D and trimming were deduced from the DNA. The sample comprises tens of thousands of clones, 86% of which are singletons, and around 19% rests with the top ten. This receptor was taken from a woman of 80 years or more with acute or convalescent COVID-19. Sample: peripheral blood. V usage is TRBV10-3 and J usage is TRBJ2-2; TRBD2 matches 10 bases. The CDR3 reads CAISGLAGDTGELFF. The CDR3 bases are TGTGCCATCAGTGGGCTAGCGGGGGACACCGGGGAGCTGTTTTTT.